This T cell receptor beta chain emerged from a study of human T cells and chemical hapten exposure. Study as a whole: Patches that contained 0.01% DPC were applied to the upper back and read at 6 days.

Attachment of unique molecular identifiers to individual cDNA molecules was performed in the library. TCRdb reprocessed the RACE reads with MiXCR, giving one entry per CDR3 protein. The sample lists 150,000 to 200,000 distinct CDR3 sequences; 20% to 25% were seen once. Trimming took 7 bases from V and 1 from J; bases not matched to a gene: 4. The germline CDR1 and CDR2 sequences are SQVTM and ANQGSEA. There are 13 residues in the CDR3. The sample's time point: patch test 1, 2 weeks after DPC sensitization. The sample's treatment: therapeutic diphenylcyclopropenone sensitization with weekly scalp DPC. Staff drew blood before applying each patch test. Total RNA extraction was carried out from unfractionated whole blood. This clonotype has a handful of counts.

The TCR was taken from a woman aged 45-60 years with alopecia areata. Some clones in this sample may be carry-over from other donors' samples. The material was whole blood, obtained in connection with sensitization to the hapten diphenylcyclopropenone (DPC). The chain has TRBV29-1 and TRBJ1-1, with 9 bases fitting TRBD1. As DNA, the CDR3 is TGCAGCGGGACAGGGGTGGGGAACACTGAAGCTTTCTTT. Its translation is CSGTGVGNTEAFF. Combining the CDR3 with reference TRBV29-1 and TRBJ1-1 gives the whole variable domain SAVISQKPSRDICQRGTSLTIQCQVDSQVTMMFWYRQQPGQSLTLIATANQGSEATYESGFVIDKFPISRPNLTFSTLTVSNMSPEDSSIYLCSGTGVGNTEAFFGQGTRLTVV.